The 22 T cell receptor beta chains presented below share a single source sample, sequenced in a study of control samples from healthy donors and cancer patients. The repertoire was sequenced with immunoSEQ multiplex PCR; TCRdb's copy has only in-frame clones and lacks some. The data show 85,000 to 90,000 clones, around nine tenths seen once. The sequencing sample was made of blood. These receptors originate from a man between 25 and 39 years old in good health.

As concerns this clone: The same CDR3 also results from other DNA sequences found in this sample. The genes are TRBV9 and TRBJ2-3; 7 positions agree with TRBD2. Trimming removed 0 bases from V and 0 bases from J; junction bases left unmatched: 1. This CDR3 has 15 residues. Germline loops: CDR1 SGDLS, CDR2 YYNGEE. DNA of the CDR3: TGTGCCAGCAGCGTAGAGGGACTAAGCACAGATACGCAGTATTTT. This sequence encodes CASSVEGLSTDTQYF. The entire variable domain, with the rest obtained from reference TRBV9 and TRBJ2-3, is as follows: DSGVTQTPKHLITATGQRVTLRCSPRSGDLSVYWYQQSLDQGLQFLIQYYNGEERAKGNILERFSAQQFPDLHSELNLSSLELGDSALYFCASSVEGLSTDTQYFGPGTRLTVL.

This clone was recorded only once. V and J are TRBV7-2 and TRBJ2-7; no definite D call. Trimming left V 6 bases short and J 1 base short, with 4 bases between. The length of the CDR3 is 11 residues. Per germline, CDR1 SGHTA and CDR2 FQGNSA. CDR3 loop: CASSWSYEQYF. The CDR3 nucleotides are TGTGCCAGCAGTTGGTCCTACGAGCAGTACTTC.

This chain joins TRBV9 and TRBJ2-5; possible D gene TRBD2, 6 bases. Per germline, CDR1 SGDLS and CDR2 YYNGEE. Trimming removed 4 bases at V and 3 bases at J, with 16 bases between. The CDR3 totals 15 residues. The CDR3 spells CASSTGAGQKETQYF. The CDR3 region has the DNA TGTGCCAGCAGCACTGGGGCGGGGCAAAAAGAGACCCAGTACTTC. Together with reference TRBV9 and TRBJ2-5, the CDR3 gives the full variable domain: DSGVTQTPKHLITATGQRVTLRCSPRSGDLSVYWYQQSLDQGLQFLIQYYNGEERAKGNILERFSAQQFPDLHSELNLSSLELGDSALYFCASSTGAGQKETQYFGPGTRLLVL.

This chain joins TRBV19 and TRBJ1-1; TRBD1 is a possible D gene (5 bases). Deletions cut 4 bases from V and 4 bases from J, with 16 bases between. The CDR3 spans 15 residues. Per germline, CDR1 LNHDA and CDR2 SQIVND (reference sequence). The CDR3 spells CASSTQSRRGTEAFF. The CDR3 DNA reads as TGTGCCAGTAGTACCCAAAGCCGTAGGGGCACTGAAGCTTTCTTT. The full variable domain, rest sourced from reference TRBV19 and TRBJ1-1, is DGGITQSPKYLFRKEGQNVTLSCEQNLNHDAMYWYRQDPGQGLRLIYYSQIVNDFQKGDIAEGYSVSREKKESFPLTVTSAQKNPTAFYLCASSTQSRRGTEAFFGQGTRLTVV.

The genes are TRBV5-1 and TRBJ1-2, with 8 bases identical to TRBD1. The J segment lost 4 bases and the V segment lost 4 bases, leaving 6 bases of the junction unmatched. Germline assignment: CDR1 SGHRS and CDR2 YFSETQ. CDR3 length equals 14 residues. This CDR3 reads CASSHWTGSYGYTF. The CDR3 bases are TGCGCCAGCAGCCACTGGACAGGGAGCTATGGCTACACCTTC.

The J gene is TRBJ2-5, the V gene TRBV7-2, with 11 bases that match TRBD1. Unmatched junction bases numbered 6, after V lost 4 bases and J lost 5 bases. Looked up from germline, CDR1 is SGHTA and CDR2 is FQGNSA. The length of the CDR3 is 15 residues. CDR3 coding DNA: TGTGCCAGCAGCTCCCACCGGGACAGGGGGGAGACCCAGTACTTC. Its protein is CASSSHRDRGETQYF.

This clone was seen a single time. The V gene is TRBV5-6, the J gene TRBJ2-1; 10 nucleotides agree with TRBD1. The germline CDR1 and CDR2 sequences are SGHDT and YYEEEE. Germline trimming cut 1 base from V and 8 bases from J; bases unmatched to any gene: 6. This CDR3 is built from 15 residues. The CDR3 spells CASSLPGTGVYEQFF. Written as DNA, the CDR3 is TGTGCCAGCAGCTTGCCCGGGACAGGGGTTTATGAGCAGTTCTTC.

This clone was seen a handful of times. The chain recombines TRBV5-1 with TRBJ2-2; TRBD1 is a possible D gene (6 bases). Germline CDR1 reads SGHRS; CDR2 reads YFSETQ. The CDR3 runs 15 residues. Between the trimmed V and J ends, which lost 1 base and 6 bases, there was a span of 13 bases. CDR3 region: CASSLQGNGAGELFF. CDR3 DNA sequence: TGCGCCAGCAGCTTGCAGGGGAACGGCGCCGGGGAGCTGTTTTTT.

This chain uses TRBV18 with TRBJ1-1, with D possibly matching TRBD1 (5 bases). The CDR3 covers 15 residues. Trimming took off 3 bases at V and 5 bases at J, with 16 bases between the two ends. The V gene's germline CDR1 is KGHSH and CDR2 LQKENI. CDR3 in DNA: TGTGCCAGCTCACCGACCGGGACCCAGGAGACTGAAGCTTTCTTT. Amino acid sequence: CASSPTGTQETEAFF.

This clone was recorded a few times. The rearrangement links TRBV7-9 to TRBJ1-2; a weak D match, TRBD1 (5 bases). V was trimmed by 5 bases and J by 8 bases, leaving 9 bases between them. This CDR3 spans 11 amino acids. Germline V gene lookup returns CDR1 SEHNR and CDR2 FQNEAQ (reference sequence). DNA for the CDR3: TGTGCCAGCAGCCCGGGGCTCGGCTACACCTTC. This codes for CASSPGLGYTF.

This clone is judged medium-sized. The chain combines TRBV6-4 with TRBJ2-3; TRBD1 matches at 9 bases. Unmatched junction bases numbered 0, after V lost 4 bases and J lost 1 base. The CDR3 has 14 residues. Per the germline V gene, CDR1 is MRHNA and CDR2 is SNTAGT. DNA for the CDR3: TGTGCCAGCAGTGGGACAGGGGGCACAGATACGCAGTATTTT. Translation gives CASSGTGGTDTQYF.

This sequence joins TRBV6-1 and TRBJ1-1, with 8 bases fitting TRBD1. Germline V gene sequence: CDR1 MNHNS, CDR2 SASEGT. This CDR3 is built from 15 residues. Trimming cost V 0 bases and J 4 bases; bases outside gene matches: 4. The CDR3 protein is CASSEAQGAGTEAFF. DNA of the CDR3: TGTGCCAGCAGTGAAGCGCAGGGGGCTGGCACTGAAGCTTTCTTT.

This chain joins TRBV28 and TRBJ1-2; no clear D. The CDR3 loop spans 12 amino acids. The V end was cut by 8 bases, the J end by 4 bases, with 11 bases between. Germline V gene data show CDR1 as MDHEN and CDR2 as SYDVKM. The CDR3 is CASLKLGYGYTF. CDR3 coding DNA: TGTGCCAGCCTTAAACTGGGCTATGGCTACACCTTC.

The chain combines TRBV5-5 with TRBJ1-6, with 9 bases that match TRBD1. The CDR3 has 16 amino acids. Germline V gene data show CDR1 as SGHKS and CDR2 as YYEKEE (reference sequence). V lost 4 bases to trimming and J lost 7 bases; unmatched junction nucleotides: 9. The CDR3 loop reads CASSHTDRGGNSPLHF. In nucleotides, the CDR3 is TGTGCCAGCAGCCACACGGACAGGGGCGGGAATTCACCCCTCCACTTT.

This chain links TRBV4-1 with TRBJ1-2; possible D gene TRBD1, 6 bases. The CDR3 loop spans 17 amino acids. Germline V gives CDR1 MGHRA, CDR2 YSYEKL. Trimming pared 1 base from V and 0 bases from J, leaving 15 bases between. The CDR3 protein is CASSQVGGPSANYGYTF. The CDR3 DNA reads as TGCGCCAGCAGCCAAGTGGGGGGGCCCAGTGCTAACTATGGCTACACCTTC.

This clone was seen more than once but under ten times. J is TRBJ1-6 and V is TRBV27, with D possibly matching TRBD1 (5 bases). Trimming stripped 8 bases from V and 10 bases from J, with 12 bases between. Per germline, CDR1 MNHEY and CDR2 SMNVEV (reference sequence). The CDR3 spans 12 residues. DNA of the CDR3: TGTGCCAGCTCAGGGTATCGGTCACCCCTCCACTTT. Protein sequence: CASSGYRSPLHF.

The chain is built from TRBV3-1 (or the pseudogene TRBV3-2) and TRBJ2-7; tentatively, D is TRBD2 (6 bases). The V gene lost 4 bases and the J gene lost 6 bases, with 19 bases spanning the gap. CDR3 length: 15 residues. The germline V gene has CDR1 LGHDT and CDR2 YNNKEL (reference sequence). CDR3 nucleotide sequence: TGTGCCAGCAGCCGGGTTTTAGGAGGGTCGAGCGAGCAGTACTTC. Protein: CASSRVLGGSSEQYF.

The chain carries TRBV18 and TRBJ1-6; TRBD1 matches at 9 bases. The junction had 4 bases not matched to a gene; V was cut back by 0 bases and J by 7 bases. This CDR3 contains 16 residues. The germline V gene encodes CDR1 KGHSH and CDR2 LQKENI. CDR3 DNA sequence: TGTGCCAGCTCACCACCGACAGGGGGTCGCAATTCACCCCTCCACTTT. Translation: CASSPPTGGRNSPLHF.

The V and J genes are TRBV18 and TRBJ1-6; unclear D gene. The CDR3 has 16 amino acids. Germline V gene sequence: CDR1 KGHSH, CDR2 LQKENI. Trimming cost V 2 bases and J 0 bases, with 8 bases left between them. The CDR3 loop reads CASSPYESSYNSPLHF. As DNA, the CDR3 is TGTGCCAGCTCACCATATGAAAGCTCCTATAATTCACCCCTCCACTTT.

This clone was observed once. V and J are TRBV4-1 and TRBJ2-3; TRBD2 might be the D (7 bases). V was cut by 0 bases and J by 3 bases, with 16 bases left in between. This CDR3 is built from 17 residues. Germline assignment: CDR1 MGHRA and CDR2 YSYEKL. The CDR3 protein is CASSQEGGRPGTDTQYF. CDR3 bases: TGCGCCAGCAGCCAAGAGGGGGGGCGCCCGGGTACAGATACGCAGTATTTT.

The chain couples TRBV5-1 to TRBJ1-1; D uncertain. The CDR3 runs to 15 residues. Germline V gene lookup returns CDR1 SGHRS and CDR2 YFSETQ. With 0 bases removed from V and 5 bases from J, the gap between germline ends came to 14 bases. For the CDR3, the DNA is TGCGCCAGCAGCTTGGCCCGAGGGTTCGGGACTGAAGCTTTCTTT. Protein: CASSLARGFGTEAFF.

CDR3 in amino acids: CASSHGTSSEQFF. The DNA for the CDR3 is TGTGCCAGCAGCCACGGGACTAGTTCTGAGCAGTTCTTC. This rearrangement joins TRBV5-6 to TRBJ2-1; 8 nucleotides match TRBD2. This CDR3 is built from 13 residues. Germline assignment: CDR1 SGHDT and CDR2 YYEEEE. The junction had 6 bases not matched to a gene; V was cut back by 4 bases and J by 9 bases.